This TCR beta chain is from a study of T-cell memory formation after mild COVID-19. About the study: Most TCR clusters belonged to a single donor.

Deletions cut 7 bases from V and 5 bases from J, with 14 bases between. The CDR3 runs to 13 residues. Germline V gene lookup returns CDR1 MDHEN and CDR2 SYDVKM. TCRdb recomputed calls from the 5' RACE reads with MiXCR, one row per CDR3 protein. Of roughly 260,000 distinct CDR3 sequences detected, over 15% appear once; the ten largest clones hold 3% to 4.5%. Sequenced material: PBMCs or a T cell subset sorted from them (not recorded which). V and J are TRBV28 and TRBJ2-5, with D possibly being TRBD2 (5 bases). The sequence was obtained from a young man who had mild COVID-19 (a few samples of this study predate the infection). Cell type and time point are not known. The CDR3 region has the DNA TGTGCCAGCATGAGGGTGACTCCGGAGACCCAGTACTTC. This encodes CASMRVTPETQYF.